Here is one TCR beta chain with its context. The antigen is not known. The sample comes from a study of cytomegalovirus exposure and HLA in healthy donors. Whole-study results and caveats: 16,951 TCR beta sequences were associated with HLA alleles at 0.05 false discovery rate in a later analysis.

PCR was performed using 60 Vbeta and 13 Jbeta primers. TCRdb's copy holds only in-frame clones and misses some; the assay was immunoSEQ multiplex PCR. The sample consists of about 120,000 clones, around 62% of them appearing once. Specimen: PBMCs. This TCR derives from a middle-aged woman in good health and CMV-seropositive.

CDR3 protein: CASSSSLYEQYF. CDR3 coding DNA: TGTGCCAGCAGCTCGTCCTTATACGAGCAGTACTTC. The rearrangement uses TRBV7-9 and TRBJ2-7; D unresolved. Germline values: CDR1 SEHNR, CDR2 FQNEAQ (reference sequence). The V gene lost 4 bases and the J gene lost 4 bases, with 8 bases spanning the gap. This CDR3 region has 12 residues. Using reference TRBV7-9 and TRBJ2-7 for the parts outside the CDR3, the full variable domain is DTGVSQNPRHKITKRGQNVTFRCDPISEHNRLYWYRQTLGQGPEFLTYFQNEAQLEKSRLLSDRFSAERPKGSFSTLEIQRTEQGDSAMYLCASSSSLYEQYFGPGTRLTVT.